This paragraph covers one T cell receptor (beta chain) sequence. This record comes from a study of Ad26.COV2.S vaccination and SARS-CoV-2 variants. Libraries were prepared by immunoSEQ multiplex PCR; TCRdb keeps only in-frame clonotypes and omits some of them. The sample has about 180,000 clones, approximately 88% seen once; the top ten hold 5.5% to 6%. V was pared by 3 bases and J by 1 base, with 11 bases between. The CDR3 spans 14 residues. CDR1 and CDR2 from the germline V gene are SGHNT and YYREEE (reference sequence). This chain connects TRBV5-4 to TRBJ2-7; unclear D gene. The clonotype was recovered from a human donor who had recovered from COVID-19. Sequencing was performed on peripheral blood, taken after recovery from COVID-19. CDR3 residues: CASSSGDRSYEQYF. As DNA, the CDR3 is TGTGCCAGCAGCTCTGGAGATAGGTCCTACGAGCAGTACTTC.